The 26 T cell receptor beta chains reported below all come from one sample, sequenced in a study of blood T cell repertoires in COVID-19. Some clones are missing from TCRdb's copy, which holds only in-frame ones; the method was immunoSEQ multiplex PCR. The sample gives about half a million clones, about nine tenths of which show up once; 6.5% to 9.5% is in the top ten. The sequencing input was PBMCs or T cells enriched from blood (not recorded which). These receptors were collected from a woman between 55 and 75 years old who had recovered from COVID-19.

The V gene is TRBV21-1, the J gene TRBJ2-2; TRBD2 was called by the table and not checked on the DNA. TRBV21-1 is a pseudogene locus. The CDR3 loop spans 12 amino acids. CDR3 amino acids: CASAGGGGELFF. The CDR3 DNA reads as TGTGCCAGTGCGGGCGGCGGCGGGGAGCTGTTTTTT.

This clone appeared a single time. V gene TRBV7-8 combines with J gene TRBJ1-5; D ambiguous. This CDR3 comprises 16 residues. In germline, CDR1 is SGHVS, CDR2 FQNEAQ. Trimming pared 1 base from V and 0 bases from J, leaving 10 bases between. The CDR3 coding sequence is TGTGCCAGCAGCTTAGGTCGGGAAGATAGCAATCAGCCCCAGCATTTT. This encodes CASSLGREDSNQPQHF.

The genes are TRBV18 and TRBJ2-7; 7 bases agree with TRBD1. After removal of 3 bases from V and 4 bases from J, the junction contained 3 bases not matched to a gene. Germline V gene sequence: CDR1 KGHSH, CDR2 LQKENI. The CDR3 spans 13 residues. The CDR3 DNA reads TGTGCCAGCTCACCGGGCAGGGGGTACGAGCAGTACTTC. This sequence encodes CASSPGRGYEQYF.

Comment on this clone: The sample has other DNA sequences that encode this CDR3 too. The V gene is TRBV5-1, the J gene TRBJ1-5, with 8 bases fitting TRBD1. Germline assignment: CDR1 SGHRS and CDR2 YFSETQ. The length of the CDR3 is 14 residues. V lost 4 bases, J lost 6 bases, and 6 bases stayed unmatched. The CDR3 loop is CASSPDRGGQPQHF. The CDR3 DNA is TGCGCCAGCAGCCCCGACAGGGGAGGTCAGCCCCAGCATTTT.

The rearrangement joins TRBV5-1 to TRBJ2-2, with 9 bases matching TRBD1. V shed 4 bases, J shed 1 base, and the junction held 8 bases outside the gene matches. CDR3 length equals 17 residues. Germline V CDR1 and CDR2: SGHRS, YFSETQ. In DNA, the CDR3 is TGCGCCAGCAGCCCTTATCCGGGACAGGGGAACACCGGGGAGCTGTTTTTT. Translating gives CASSPYPGQGNTGELFF. The variable domain in full, completed from reference TRBV5-1 and TRBJ2-2, reads KAGVTQTPRYLIKTRGQQVTLSCSPISGHRSVSWYQQTPGQGLQFLFEYFSETQRNKGNFPGRFSGRQFSNSRSEMNVSTLELGDSALYLCASSPYPGQGNTGELFFGEGSRLTVL.

This chain connects TRBV25-1 to TRBJ1-4; possibly TRBD1 for D (6 bases). Germline V lookup: CDR1 MGHDK, CDR2 SYGVNS. The CDR3 loop spans 15 amino acids. Deletions cut 6 bases from V and 3 bases from J, with 14 bases between. CDR3 sequence: CASSPHRAPNEKLFF. Written as DNA, the CDR3 is TGTGCCAGCAGCCCTCACAGGGCACCTAATGAAAAACTGTTTTTT.

The rearrangement uses TRBV7-8 and TRBJ2-7, with 7 bases fitting TRBD2. Germline-derived CDR1 and CDR2 are SGHVS and FQNEAQ. The J segment lost 3 bases and the V segment lost 1 base, leaving 9 bases of the junction unmatched. The CDR3 spans 16 residues. CDR3 region: CASSLVESGAVYEQYF. The CDR3 coding sequence is TGTGCCAGCAGCTTAGTGGAGAGCGGGGCGGTCTACGAGCAGTACTTC.

The chain couples TRBV5-1 to TRBJ1-6; D is unclear. The V gene lost 1 base and the J gene lost 7 bases, with 6 bases spanning the gap. The CDR3 covers 13 residues. Germline V gives CDR1 SGHRS, CDR2 YFSETQ. CDR3 amino acids: CASSLRENSPLHF. CDR3 nucleotides: TGCGCCAGCAGCTTGAGGGAGAATTCACCCCTCCACTTT.

The chain uses TRBV5-1 and TRBJ1-1; the D gene is possibly TRBD1 (5 bases). The ends were cut back, 2 bases at V and 5 bases at J, with 10 bases in the middle. Germline assignment: CDR1 SGHRS and CDR2 YFSETQ. The CDR3 spans 13 residues. CDR3 coding DNA: TGCGCCAGCAGCTTCGGGGGGGTGACTGAAGCTTTCTTT. This gives the protein CASSFGGVTEAFF.

This chain joins TRBV21-1 and TRBJ2-7; the table's D call, TRBD2, has no DNA check behind it. TRBV21-1 is an annotated pseudogene. The CDR3 contains 15 residues. In DNA, the CDR3 is TGTGCCAGCAGCAGCCTTTACCGGGACTCCTACGGGCAGTACGTC. This codes for CASSSLYRDSYGQYV.

The V and J genes are TRBV2 and TRBJ2-7; D unresolved. Germline CDR1 SNHLY, CDR2 FYNNEI. This CDR3 is built from 15 residues. The germline V and J ends were trimmed by 4 bases and 2 bases, with 15 bases remaining between them. The DNA of the CDR3 is TGTGCCAGCAGTGTAGATGGTGGCAGGCCCTACGAGCAGTACTTC. It yields the protein CASSVDGGRPYEQYF.

This chain uses TRBV3-1 (or the pseudogene TRBV3-2) with TRBJ2-6; D gene uncertain. The CDR3 contains 16 residues. V shed 4 bases and J shed 2 bases, with 12 bases lying between them. Germline V gene lookup returns CDR1 LGHDT and CDR2 YNNKEL (reference sequence). CDR3 protein: CASSPQKLAGANVLTF. The DNA of the CDR3 is TGTGCCAGCAGCCCCCAGAAGCTAGCTGGGGCCAACGTCCTGACTTTC.

This chain connects TRBV6-5 to TRBJ1-4, with 10 nucleotides matching TRBD1. Per the germline V gene, CDR1 is MNHEY and CDR2 is SVGAGI. The J segment lost 8 bases and the V segment lost 5 bases, leaving 5 bases of the junction unmatched. This CDR3 contains 14 residues. The chain's CDR3 is CASSRQGAGEKLFF. The CDR3 bases are TGTGCCAGCAGTCGACAGGGGGCGGGAGAAAAACTGTTTTTT.

This CDR3 is CASSFGAGDREQYV. The CDR3 nucleotides are TGCGCCAGCAGCTTTGGGGCAGGGGATAGGGAGCAGTACGTC. This rearrangement joins TRBV5-1 to TRBJ2-7, with D perhaps TRBD1 (6 bases). Between the trimmed V and J ends, which lost 2 bases and 7 bases, there was a span of 16 bases. The germline gives CDR1 SGHRS, CDR2 YFSETQ. This CDR3 region has 14 residues.

The chain uses TRBV10-3 and TRBJ2-5; 9 nucleotides line up with TRBD2. The germline CDR1 and CDR2 sequences are ENHRY and SYGVKD. Unmatched junction bases numbered 3, after V lost 2 bases and J lost 5 bases. The CDR3 contains 14 residues. The CDR3 sequence: CAISEASGVETQYF. The CDR3 DNA reads TGTGCCATCAGTGAGGCTAGCGGGGTCGAGACCCAGTACTTC.

The chain has TRBV2 and TRBJ1-1; no clear D gene. Germline V CDR1 and CDR2: SNHLY, FYNNEI. This CDR3 region has 14 residues. V was pared by 3 bases and J by 10 bases, with 18 bases between. In DNA form, the CDR3 reads TGTGCCAGCAGTGAGGGAGGGTACCCCTCTCGAGCTTTCTTT. Protein sequence: CASSEGGYPSRAFF.

V usage is TRBV5-1 and J usage is TRBJ2-1, with 7 nucleotides matching TRBD1. Germline CDR1 is SGHRS and CDR2 is YFSETQ. This CDR3 has 14 amino acids. Losses at the gene ends were 2 bases for V and 5 bases for J; bases not matched to a gene: 4. The CDR3 region is CASSFVGTDNEQFF. CDR3 sequence (DNA): TGCGCCAGCAGCTTCGTAGGGACAGACAATGAGCAGTTCTTC.

V gene TRBV6-5 combines with J gene TRBJ1-5, with D tentatively TRBD1 (5 bases). Trimming removed 2 bases from V and 3 bases from J, with 11 bases in between. Germline loops: CDR1 MNHEY, CDR2 SVGAGI. The CDR3 sequence is 15 residues long. Here the CDR3 reads CASSYDGGANQPQHF. Written as DNA, the CDR3 is TGTGCCAGCAGTTACGACGGCGGGGCCAATCAGCCCCAGCATTTT.

The gene calls are TRBV6-5 and TRBJ2-3; 7 bases line up with TRBD2. This CDR3 contains 13 residues. Trimming took 2 bases from V and 9 from J; bases not matched to a gene: 5. Germline CDR1 MNHEY, CDR2 SVGAGI. CDR3: CASSYRDGGTQYF. Written as DNA, the CDR3 is TGTGCCAGCAGTTACCGCGACGGGGGGACGCAGTATTTT.

The CDR3 DNA reads TGTGCCATCAGTGGCGCGGCGGGGGAGACCCAGTACTTC. It codes for CAISGAAGETQYF. The chain is built from TRBV10-3 and TRBJ2-5; D may be TRBD2 (6 bases). There are 13 residues in the CDR3. Germline V gene data show CDR1 as ENHRY and CDR2 as SYGVKD. Trimming stripped 4 bases from V and 5 bases from J, with 11 bases between.

The chain has TRBV3-1 (or the pseudogene TRBV3-2) and TRBJ2-5; 9 positions match TRBD1. Germline CDR1 is LGHDT and CDR2 is YNNKEL (reference sequence). After removal of 4 bases from V and 5 bases from J, the junction contained 5 bases not matched to a gene. CDR3 length equals 14 residues. CDR3 nucleotide sequence: TGTGCCAGCAGCCGGGACAGGGTCTGGGAGACCCAGTACTTC. Residues: CASSRDRVWETQYF.

V gene TRBV7-6 combines with J gene TRBJ1-6; 10 bases map to TRBD1. CDR3 length: 15 residues. Germline loops: CDR1 SGHVS, CDR2 FNYEAQ. Unmatched junction bases numbered 1, after V lost 1 base and J lost 7 bases. CDR3 in amino acids: CASSLVGQGNSPLHF. The DNA of the CDR3 is TGTGCCAGCAGCTTAGTGGGACAGGGGAATTCACCCCTCCACTTT.

This chain connects TRBV7-2 to TRBJ1-2, with D uncertain. Germline-derived CDR1 and CDR2 are SGHTA and FQGNSA. Trimming cost V 1 base and J 4 bases, with 10 bases left between them. The CDR3 consists of 14 residues. DNA for the CDR3: TGTGCCAGCAGCTTAGGGCCCGCAGGCTATGGCTACACCTTC. Translation: CASSLGPAGYGYTF.

The chain recombines TRBV19 with TRBJ1-5; D is possibly TRBD1 (6 bases). This CDR3 is built from 13 residues. Trimming left V 3 bases short and J 11 bases short, with 14 bases between. The germline gives CDR1 LNHDA, CDR2 SQIVND (reference sequence). The DNA of the CDR3 is TGTGCCAGTAGTATCCTTTCTCAGGGGACCCAGCATTTT. This translates into CASSILSQGTQHF.

The chain employs TRBV6-1 and TRBJ2-2; 8 nucleotides line up with TRBD1. The ends lost 4 bases at V and 4 bases at J; junction bases unmatched: 8. This CDR3 is built from 16 residues. Germline loops: CDR1 MNHNS, CDR2 SASEGT. The CDR3 DNA sequence: TGTGCCAGCAGTGCACTCAGGGGGCAGGGCACCGGGGAGCTGTTTTTT. Translating gives CASSALRGQGTGELFF.

The chain is built from TRBV6-5 and TRBJ1-5, with 8 bases identical to TRBD1. V shed 6 bases, J shed 4 bases, and the junction held 8 bases outside the gene matches. The germline gives CDR1 MNHEY, CDR2 SVGAGI. This CDR3 comprises 15 residues. The CDR3 DNA reads TGTGCCAGCAGCCCCGGACAGGGACTAAATCAGCCCCAGCATTTT. Protein: CASSPGQGLNQPQHF.